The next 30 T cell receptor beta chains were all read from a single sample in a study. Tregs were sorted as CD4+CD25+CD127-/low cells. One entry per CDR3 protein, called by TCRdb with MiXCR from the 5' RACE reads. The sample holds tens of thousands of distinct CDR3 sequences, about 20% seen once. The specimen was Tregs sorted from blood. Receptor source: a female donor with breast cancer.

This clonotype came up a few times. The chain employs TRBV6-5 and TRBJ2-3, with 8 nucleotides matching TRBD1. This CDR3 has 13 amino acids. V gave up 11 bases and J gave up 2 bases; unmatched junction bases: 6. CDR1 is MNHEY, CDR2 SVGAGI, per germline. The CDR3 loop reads CALGGQVTDTQYF. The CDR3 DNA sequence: TGTGCCTTAGGGGGACAGGTCACAGATACGCAGTATTTT.

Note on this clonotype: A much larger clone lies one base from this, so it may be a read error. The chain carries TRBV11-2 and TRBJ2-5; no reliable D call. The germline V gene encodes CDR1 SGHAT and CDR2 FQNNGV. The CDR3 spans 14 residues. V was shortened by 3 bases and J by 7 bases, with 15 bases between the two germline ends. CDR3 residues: CASSFWVIDGTQYF. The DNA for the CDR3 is TGTGCCAGCAGCTTTTGGGTGATTGACGGGACCCAGTACTTC.

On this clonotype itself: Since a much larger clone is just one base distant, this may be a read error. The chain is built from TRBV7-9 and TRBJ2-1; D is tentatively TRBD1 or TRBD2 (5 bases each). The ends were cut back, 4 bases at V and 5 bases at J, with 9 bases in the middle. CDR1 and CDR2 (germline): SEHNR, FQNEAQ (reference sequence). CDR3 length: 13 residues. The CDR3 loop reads CASSSRGHNEQFF. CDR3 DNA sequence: TGTGCCAGCAGCTCCCGGGGACACAATGAGCAGTTCTTC.

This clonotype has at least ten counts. The CDR3 DNA sequence: TGTGCCAGCAGCGAAACTAGCGGGAGTTTGTATGAGCAGTACTTC. Translation: CASSETSGSLYEQYF. The V and J genes are TRBV9 and TRBJ2-7; the match to TRBD2 covers 11 bases. Germline CDR1 reads SGDLS; CDR2 reads YYNGEE. The J segment lost 7 bases and the V segment lost 3 bases, leaving 9 bases of the junction unmatched. The CDR3 extends over 15 amino acids.

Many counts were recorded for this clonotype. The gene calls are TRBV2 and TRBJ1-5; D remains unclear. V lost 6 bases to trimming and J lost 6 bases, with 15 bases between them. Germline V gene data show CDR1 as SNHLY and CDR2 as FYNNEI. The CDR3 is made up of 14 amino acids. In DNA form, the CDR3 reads TGTGCCAGCAGCTGGGGATCCGAACGTCAGCCCCAGCATTTT. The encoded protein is CASSWGSERQPQHF.

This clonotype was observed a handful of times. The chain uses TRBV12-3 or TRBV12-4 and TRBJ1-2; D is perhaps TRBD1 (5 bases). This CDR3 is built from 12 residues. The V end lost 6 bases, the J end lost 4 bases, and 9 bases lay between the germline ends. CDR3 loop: CASRGEGYGYTF. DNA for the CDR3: TGTGCCAGCAGGGGGGAAGGCTATGGCTACACCTTC.

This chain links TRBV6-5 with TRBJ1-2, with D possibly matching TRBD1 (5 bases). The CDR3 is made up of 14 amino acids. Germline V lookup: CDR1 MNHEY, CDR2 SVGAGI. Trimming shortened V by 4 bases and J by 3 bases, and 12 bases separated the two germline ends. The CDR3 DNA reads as TGTGCCAGCAGTTCGGGACTATGGGACTATGGCTACACCTTC. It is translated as CASSSGLWDYGYTF.

CDR3 protein: CASSVSGSGGQETQYF. CDR3 sequence (DNA): TGTGCCAGCAGCGTTAGCGGGAGCGGGGGTCAAGAGACCCAGTACTTC. The chain uses TRBV7-2 and TRBJ2-5; 9 bases fit TRBD2. Germline V gene data show CDR1 as SGHTA and CDR2 as FQGNSA. J gave up 2 bases and V 5 bases, and 9 bases lay outside the gene matches. The CDR3 is 16 amino acids.

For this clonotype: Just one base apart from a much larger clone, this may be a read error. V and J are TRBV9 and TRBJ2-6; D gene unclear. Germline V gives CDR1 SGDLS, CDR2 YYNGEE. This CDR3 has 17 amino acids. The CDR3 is CASSVEVRPSVANVLTF. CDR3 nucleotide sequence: TGTGCCAGCAGCGTAGAGGTACGGCCGTCTGTGGCCAACGTCCTGACTTTC.

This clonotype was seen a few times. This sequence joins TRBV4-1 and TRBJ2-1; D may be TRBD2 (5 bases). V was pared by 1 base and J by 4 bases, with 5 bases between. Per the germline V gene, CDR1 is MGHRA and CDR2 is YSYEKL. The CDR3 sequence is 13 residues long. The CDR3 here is CASSQGEYNEQFF. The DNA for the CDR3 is TGCGCCAGCAGCCAAGGGGAGTACAATGAGCAGTTCTTC.

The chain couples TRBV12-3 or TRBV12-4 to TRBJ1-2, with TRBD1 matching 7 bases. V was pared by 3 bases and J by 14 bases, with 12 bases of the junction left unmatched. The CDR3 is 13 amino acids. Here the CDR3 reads CASSFSVTGKRTF. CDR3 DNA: TGTGCCAGCAGTTTTAGCGTGACAGGGAAGAGGACCTTC.

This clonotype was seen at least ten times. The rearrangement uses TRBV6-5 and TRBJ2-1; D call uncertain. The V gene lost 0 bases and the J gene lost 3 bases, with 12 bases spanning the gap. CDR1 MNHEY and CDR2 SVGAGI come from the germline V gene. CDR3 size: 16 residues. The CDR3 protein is CASSYSSGNGYNEQFF. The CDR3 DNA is TGTGCCAGCAGTTACTCGAGTGGGAACGGCTACAATGAGCAGTTCTTC.

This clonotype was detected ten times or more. CDR3 sequence: CSAPTSGSTDTQYF. The CDR3, as DNA: TGCAGTGCCCCGACTAGCGGGAGCACAGATACGCAGTATTTT. The chain uses TRBV20-1 and TRBJ2-3, with 10 bases lining up with TRBD2. CDR1 is DFQATT, CDR2 SNEGSKA, per germline (reference sequence). The CDR3 totals 14 residues. With 6 bases clipped from V and 0 bases from J, the junction kept 3 bases outside the gene matches.

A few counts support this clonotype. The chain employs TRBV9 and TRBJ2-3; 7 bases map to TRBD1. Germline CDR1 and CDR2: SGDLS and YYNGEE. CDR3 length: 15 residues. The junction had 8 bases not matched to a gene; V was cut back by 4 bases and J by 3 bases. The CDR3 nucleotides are TGTGCCAGCAGCCCTGAGGGGGCCGGAACAGATACGCAGTATTTT. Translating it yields CASSPEGAGTDTQYF.

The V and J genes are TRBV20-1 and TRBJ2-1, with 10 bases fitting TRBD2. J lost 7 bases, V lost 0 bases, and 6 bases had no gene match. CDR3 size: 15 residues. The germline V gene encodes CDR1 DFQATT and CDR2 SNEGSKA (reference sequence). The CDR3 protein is CSARDGLAGVNEQFF. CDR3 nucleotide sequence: TGCAGTGCTAGAGATGGGCTAGCGGGAGTTAATGAGCAGTTCTTC.

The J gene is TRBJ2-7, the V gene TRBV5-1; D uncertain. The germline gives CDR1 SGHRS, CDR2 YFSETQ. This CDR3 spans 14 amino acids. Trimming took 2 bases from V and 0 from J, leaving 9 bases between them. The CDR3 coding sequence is TGCGCCAGCAGCTTTTTTCCCATCTCCTACGAGCAGTACTTC. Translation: CASSFFPISYEQYF.

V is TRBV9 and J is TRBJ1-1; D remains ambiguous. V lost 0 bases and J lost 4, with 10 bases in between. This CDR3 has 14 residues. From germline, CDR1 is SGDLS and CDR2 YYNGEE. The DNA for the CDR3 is TGTGCCAGCAGCGTAGGTGGCTCGGGCACTGAAGCTTTCTTT. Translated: CASSVGGSGTEAFF.

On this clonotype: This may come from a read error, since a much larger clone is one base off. The CDR3 DNA is TGTGTCAGCTCATCGTCGCGGGGAGTACAAGAGACCCAGTACTTC. Its protein is CVSSSSRGVQETQYF. V and J are TRBV18 and TRBJ2-5; TRBD2 might be the D (6 bases). The CDR3 extends over 15 amino acids. Looked up from germline, CDR1 is KGHSH and CDR2 is LQKENI.

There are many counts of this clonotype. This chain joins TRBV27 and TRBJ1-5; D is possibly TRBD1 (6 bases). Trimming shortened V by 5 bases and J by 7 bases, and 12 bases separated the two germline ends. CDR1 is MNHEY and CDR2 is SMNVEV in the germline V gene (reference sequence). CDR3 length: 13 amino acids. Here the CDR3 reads CASSLRTDQPQHF. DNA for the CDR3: TGTGCCAGCAGTCTCAGGACAGACCAGCCCCAGCATTTT.

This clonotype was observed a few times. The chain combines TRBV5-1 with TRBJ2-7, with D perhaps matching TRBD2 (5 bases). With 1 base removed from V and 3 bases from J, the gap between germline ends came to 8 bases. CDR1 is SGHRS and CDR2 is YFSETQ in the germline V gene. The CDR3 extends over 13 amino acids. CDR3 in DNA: TGCGCCAGCAGCTTGCGCCGGGACTACGAGCAGTACTTC. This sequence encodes CASSLRRDYEQYF.

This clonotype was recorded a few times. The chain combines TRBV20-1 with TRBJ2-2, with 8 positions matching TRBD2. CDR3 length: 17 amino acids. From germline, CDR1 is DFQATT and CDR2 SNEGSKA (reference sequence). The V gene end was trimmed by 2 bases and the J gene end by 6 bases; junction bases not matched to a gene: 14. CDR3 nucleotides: TGCAGTGCTAGAAATCTGGCGGGACTAGTGGGCGCCGGGGAGCTGTTTTTT. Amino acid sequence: CSARNLAGLVGAGELFF.

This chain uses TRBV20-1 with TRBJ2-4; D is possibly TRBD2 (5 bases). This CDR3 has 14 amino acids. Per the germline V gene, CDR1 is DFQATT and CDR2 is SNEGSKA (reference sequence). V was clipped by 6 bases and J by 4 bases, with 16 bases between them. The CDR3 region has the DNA TGCAGTGCGCCCTCCCCCGGGGATAAAAACATTCAGTACTTC. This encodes CSAPSPGDKNIQYF.

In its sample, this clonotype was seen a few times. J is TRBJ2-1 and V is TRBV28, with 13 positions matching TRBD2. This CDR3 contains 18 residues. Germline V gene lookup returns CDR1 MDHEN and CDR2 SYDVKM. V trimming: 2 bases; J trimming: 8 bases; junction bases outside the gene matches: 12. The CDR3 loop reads CASSLPWRGTSGKHEQFF. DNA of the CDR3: TGTGCCAGCAGTTTACCATGGCGGGGGACTAGCGGGAAGCATGAGCAGTTCTTC. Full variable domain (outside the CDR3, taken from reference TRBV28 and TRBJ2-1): DVKVTQSSRYLVKRTGEKVFLECVQDMDHENMFWYRQDPGLGLRLIYFSYDVKMKEKGDIPEGYSVSREKKERFSLILESASTNQTSMYLCASSLPWRGTSGKHEQFFGPGTRLTVL.

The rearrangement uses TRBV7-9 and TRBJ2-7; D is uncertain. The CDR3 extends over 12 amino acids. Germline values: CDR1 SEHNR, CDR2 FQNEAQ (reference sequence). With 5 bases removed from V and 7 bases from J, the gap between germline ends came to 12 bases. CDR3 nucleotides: TGTGCCAGCAGCCCCCCCTTAATGGAGCAGTACTTC. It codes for CASSPPLMEQYF.

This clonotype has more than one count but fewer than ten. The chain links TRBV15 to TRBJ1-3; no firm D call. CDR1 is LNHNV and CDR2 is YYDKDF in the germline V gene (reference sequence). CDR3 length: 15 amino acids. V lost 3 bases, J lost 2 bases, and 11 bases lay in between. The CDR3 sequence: CATSSGRAAGNTIYF. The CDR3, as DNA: TGTGCCACCAGCAGTGGAAGGGCCGCTGGAAACACCATATATTTT.

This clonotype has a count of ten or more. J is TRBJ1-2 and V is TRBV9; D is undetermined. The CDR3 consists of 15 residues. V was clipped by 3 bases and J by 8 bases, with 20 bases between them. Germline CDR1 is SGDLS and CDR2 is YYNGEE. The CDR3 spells CASSAIDTTTGGYTF. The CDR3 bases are TGTGCCAGCAGCGCCATCGACACTACCACGGGGGGCTACACCTTC.

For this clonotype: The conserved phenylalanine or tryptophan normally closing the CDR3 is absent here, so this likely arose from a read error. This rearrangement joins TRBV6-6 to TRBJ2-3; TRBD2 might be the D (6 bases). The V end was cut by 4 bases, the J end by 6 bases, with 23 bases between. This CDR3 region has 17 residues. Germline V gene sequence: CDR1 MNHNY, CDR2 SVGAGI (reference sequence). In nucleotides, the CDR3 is TGTGCCAGCAGTTCGGAGGACCGACTAGGGATAGAGGATACGCAGTATTCT. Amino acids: CASSSEDRLGIEDTQYS.

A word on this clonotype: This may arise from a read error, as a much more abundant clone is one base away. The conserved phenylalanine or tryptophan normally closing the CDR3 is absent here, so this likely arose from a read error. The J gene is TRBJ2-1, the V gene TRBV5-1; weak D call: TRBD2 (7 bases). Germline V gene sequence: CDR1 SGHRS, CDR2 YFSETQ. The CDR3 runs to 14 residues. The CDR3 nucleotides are TGCGCCAGCAGATTGGGGGGGCTAGCCGATGAGCAGTTCCTC. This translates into CASRLGGLADEQFL.

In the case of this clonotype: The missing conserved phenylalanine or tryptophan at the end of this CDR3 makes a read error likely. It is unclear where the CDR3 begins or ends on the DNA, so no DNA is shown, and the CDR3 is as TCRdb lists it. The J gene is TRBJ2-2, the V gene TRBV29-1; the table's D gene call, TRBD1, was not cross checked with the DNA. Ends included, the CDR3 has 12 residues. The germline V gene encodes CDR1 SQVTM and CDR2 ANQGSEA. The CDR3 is CSVGRGTGEPFL.

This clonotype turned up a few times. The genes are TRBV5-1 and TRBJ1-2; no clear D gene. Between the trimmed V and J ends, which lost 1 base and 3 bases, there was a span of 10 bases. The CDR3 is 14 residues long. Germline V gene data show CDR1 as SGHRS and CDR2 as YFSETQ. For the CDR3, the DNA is TGCGCCAGCAGCTTGCTTACGGGAGACTATGGCTACACCTTC. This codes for CASSLLTGDYGYTF.